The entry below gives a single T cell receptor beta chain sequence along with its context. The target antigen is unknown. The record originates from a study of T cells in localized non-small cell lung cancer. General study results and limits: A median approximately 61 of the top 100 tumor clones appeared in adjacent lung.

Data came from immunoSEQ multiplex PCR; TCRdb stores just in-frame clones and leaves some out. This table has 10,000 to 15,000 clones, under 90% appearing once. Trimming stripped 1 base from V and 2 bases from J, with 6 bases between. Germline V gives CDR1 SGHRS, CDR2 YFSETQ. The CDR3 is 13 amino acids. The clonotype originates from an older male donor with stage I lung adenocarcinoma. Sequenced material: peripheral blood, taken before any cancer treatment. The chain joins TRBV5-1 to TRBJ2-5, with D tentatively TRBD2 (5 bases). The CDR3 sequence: CASSLTSQETQYF. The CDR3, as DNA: TGCGCCAGCAGCTTGACTAGTCAAGAGACCCAGTACTTC. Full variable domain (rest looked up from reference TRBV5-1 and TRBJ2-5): KAGVTQTPRYLIKTRGQQVTLSCSPISGHRSVSWYQQTPGQGLQFLFEYFSETQRNKGNFPGRFSGRQFSNSRSEMNVSTLELGDSALYLCASSLTSQETQYFGPGTRLLVL.